The entry below gives a single T cell receptor (beta chain) sequence along with its context. Data came from immunoSEQ multiplex PCR; TCRdb stores just in-frame clones and leaves some out. The sample lists 65,000 to 90,000 clones, 88% occurring once. The entry originates in a study of blood T cell repertoires in COVID-19. For the study at large: Samples of COVID-19 (acute and convalescent) were obtained from the United States, Italy and Spain. PBMCs, B-cell-depleted T cells, or T cells were the source of the cDNA or gDNA that made up the material.

Trimming shortened V by 5 bases and J by 2 bases, and 3 bases separated the two germline ends. The CDR3 is 11 residues long. Germline CDR1 MNHEY, CDR2 SVGEGT. Sequenced material: peripheral blood. The chain combines TRBV6-2 or TRBV6-3 with TRBJ2-5, with no clear D. This TCR was sampled from a woman aged 80 or over with acute or convalescent COVID-19. The CDR3: CASSQQETQYF. The CDR3 nucleotides are TGTGCCAGCAGTCAACAAGAGACCCAGTACTTC.